This T cell receptor (beta chain) stems from a study of blood T cell repertoires in COVID-19. In the study overall: PBMCs, B-cell-depleted T cells, or T cells were the source of the cDNA or gDNA that made up the material.

The age range of participants was about 18 to 89 years, with residence in fewer than 25 US areas. Donors were grouped by their self-reported clinical history. Study processing details: Estimated nucleated cell counts came from reference gene primer amplification. Assay: immunoSEQ multiplex PCR; the TCRdb copy retains only in-frame clones and omits some. V and J calls plus clone size are reproduced from that table; the DNA served to infer D and trimming. Among over 350,000 clones listed, approximately 90% were seen once. CDR1 and CDR2 (germline): LGHDT, YNNKEL (reference sequence). CDR3 length: 14 residues. Losses at the gene ends were 2 bases for V and 8 bases for J; bases not matched to a gene: 8.

The receptor's source is a woman in her thirties with acute COVID-19. This chain connects TRBV3-1 (or the pseudogene TRBV3-2) to TRBJ1-2; 7 bases fit TRBD1. Sequenced: PBMCs or T cells enriched from blood (not recorded which). The DNA of the CDR3 is TGTGCCAGCAGCCAACAGGGGGTGAGGCGAGGCTACACCTTC. The encoded protein is CASSQQGVRRGYTF.